In this sample, the clone carrying this TCR beta chain turned up a few times. The antigen remains unidentified. These data originate in a study of T cells after yellow fever vaccination. Study-level points and caveats: Post-booster reappearance was seen for most primary-vaccination clones (about 96% CD4, roughly 86% CD8). The secondary response was weaker but peaked faster, day 5 versus 15.

CDR1 is SGHTA, CDR2 FQGNSA, per germline. V was cut by 5 bases and J by 3 bases, with 11 bases left in between. CDR3 size: 14 residues. In making TCR cDNA, 5'RACE template switching added a universal primer site and UMIs to it. MiXCR was run by TCRdb on the 5' RACE reads, yielding one entry per CDR3 protein. In the table there are some 670,000 distinct CDR3 sequences, around 12% of which are singletons. The clonotype originates from a man aged 25 to 40 who received the YFV17D yellow fever vaccine. The source was PBMCs, collected on the day of the yellow fever booster vaccination. The rearrangement uses TRBV7-2 and TRBJ2-1, with TRBD1 as a possible D gene (6 bases). The CDR3 sequence is CASSQRQVYNEQFF. For the CDR3, the DNA is TGTGCCAGCAGCCAGCGACAGGTCTACAATGAGCAGTTCTTC.